The rows below give T cell receptor beta chains drawn from one sample of a study of shared clonotypes between healthy human individuals. The assay was immunoSEQ multiplex PCR, and TCRdb's table has in-frame clones only and misses some. The table records more than 2 million clones, roughly 93% of them present only once. The sample consisted of naive CD8+ T cells from PBMCs. The receptors derive from a young man in good health. Some clones in this sample may be carry-over from other donors' samples. The CDR3 runs from the conserved cysteine through the conserved F or W. The D gene is left open where the match is weak. Where a row states a size, it is once, few, many or the class of an expanded clone; other rows omit it.

D gene | J gene | clone size | V gene | CDR3 protein | CDR3 DNA
TRBD1 | TRBJ1-5 | . | TRBV5-1 | CASSLGQDNQPQHF | TGCGCCAGCAGCCTGGGACAGGACAATCAGCCCCAGCATTTT
TRBD1 | TRBJ2-2 | . | TRBV7-3 | CASSLGQGASGELFF | TGTGCCAGCAGCTTAGGCCAGGGGGCCTCCGGGGAGCTGTTTTTT
TRBD1 | TRBJ1-2 | few | TRBV4-3 | CASSQDPTGSGYTF | TGCGCCAGCAGCCAAGATCCGACAGGGAGTGGCTACACCTTC
TRBD2 | TRBJ2-7 | . | TRBV2 | CASSEGASGTYEQYF | TGTGCCAGCAGTGAAGGTGCTAGCGGAACCTACGAGCAGTACTTC
. | TRBJ2-6 | once | TRBV15 | CATSTIRVPGANVLTF | TGTGCCACCAGCACCATCAGGGTACCCGGGGCCAACGTCCTGACTTTC
. | TRBJ2-7 | . | TRBV27 | CASSFLGAYEQYF | TGTGCCAGCAGTTTTTTGGGGGCCTACGAGCAGTACTTC
TRBD2 | TRBJ2-7 | . | TRBV4-3 | CASSHETSGSYEQYF | TGCGCCAGCAGCCACGAGACTAGCGGCTCCTACGAGCAGTACTTC
. | TRBJ1-2 | . | TRBV29-1 | CSVQGNYGYTF | TGCAGCGTCCAGGGGAACTATGGCTACACCTTC
. | TRBJ1-2 | . | TRBV28 | CASSATTGLYGYTF | TGTGCCAGCAGTGCTACCACAGGTCTCTATGGCTACACCTTC
. | TRBJ2-1 | . | TRBV5-6 | CASSLEPTYNKNSYNEQFF | TGTGCCAGCAGCTTGGAGCCAACCTACAACAAGAACTCCTACAATGAGCAGTTCTTC
TRBD1 | TRBJ2-7 | once | TRBV20-1 | CSARTGTEQYF | TGCAGTGCTAGGACAGGGACCGAGCAGTACTTC
TRBD1 | TRBJ2-3 | . | TRBV7-9 | CASTTDRSTSTDTQYF | TGTGCCAGCACCACGGACAGGTCAACTAGCACAGATACGCAGTATTTT
. | TRBJ2-3 | . | TRBV16 | CASSPLGDRLRDTQYF | TGTGCCAGCAGCCCGCTGGGGGACCGACTCCGGGATACGCAGTATTTT
. | TRBJ2-7 | . | TRBV19 | CASSIILTYEQYF | TGTGCCAGTAGTATAATCCTTACCTACGAGCAGTACTTC
. | TRBJ1-4 | . | TRBV7-9 | CASSLLGGVNEKLFF | TGTGCCAGCAGCTTACTCGGAGGGGTGAATGAAAAACTGTTTTTT
. | TRBJ1-2 | . | TRBV6-4 | CASSDTNYGYTF | TGTGCCAGCAGTGACACGAACTATGGCTACACCTTC
TRBD2 | TRBJ2-7 | . | TRBV4-3 | CASSQGLAGVGEQYF | TGCGCCAGCAGCCAAGGGCTAGCGGGAGTGGGCGAGCAGTACTTC
. | TRBJ2-7 | . | TRBV6-5 | CASSYSKGRGLYEQYF | TGTGCCAGCAGTTACTCGAAGGGCCGAGGGCTCTACGAGCAGTACTTC
. | TRBJ2-7 | . | TRBV7-8 | CASSPSYSDEQYF | TGTGCCAGCAGCCCGTCCTACTCCGACGAGCAGTACTTC
TRBD1 | TRBJ2-7 | . | TRBV2 | CASKAGTGSYEQYF | TGTGCCAGCAAAGCCGGGACAGGGTCCTACGAGCAGTACTTC
TRBD1 | TRBJ2-7 | . | TRBV7-6 | CASSPRGQGAGAYEQYF | TGTGCCAGCAGCCCCCGCGGACAGGGGGCGGGGGCCTACGAGCAGTACTTC
TRBD2 | TRBJ2-3 | . | TRBV27 | CASSLLAGGPGDTQYF | TGTGCCAGCAGTTTGCTAGCGGGAGGGCCAGGAGATACGCAGTATTTT
. | TRBJ1-2 | . | TRBV18 | CASSHAGTYGYTF | TGTGCCAGCTCACATGCAGGGACCTATGGCTACACCTTC
. | TRBJ2-3 | once | TRBV27 | CASTLGGSTDTQYF | TGTGCCAGCACCCTAGGAGGGAGCACAGATACGCAGTATTTT
. | TRBJ2-3 | . | TRBV5-6 | CASSLVVDTQYF | TGTGCCAGCAGCTTGGTTGTAGATACGCAGTATTTT
. | TRBJ1-2 | . | TRBV27 | CASSLYVGGSYGYTF | TGTGCCAGCAGTTTATATGTTGGGGGTAGCTATGGCTACACCTTC
TRBD1 | TRBJ2-1 | . | TRBV12-5 | CASGWDSSFEQFF | TGTGCTAGTGGTTGGGACAGCTCCTTTGAGCAGTTCTTC
TRBD1 | TRBJ2-1 | . | TRBV7-9 | CASSLRQGAVNEQFF | TGTGCCAGCAGCTTAAGACAGGGGGCAGTCAATGAGCAGTTCTTC
. | TRBJ1-4 | once | TRBV5-4 | CASSLDVGATNEKLFF | TGTGCCAGCAGCTTAGACGTGGGGGCAACTAATGAAAAACTGTTTTTT
TRBD2 | TRBJ2-1 | few | TRBV9 | CASSVASGRANEQFF | TGTGCCAGCAGCGTAGCTAGCGGGAGGGCCAATGAGCAGTTCTTC
. | TRBJ2-5 | . | TRBV5-1 | CASSLSRTGHQETQYF | TGCGCCAGCAGCTTGAGTCGAACAGGACACCAAGAGACCCAGTACTTC
TRBD2 | TRBJ2-1 | . | TRBV9 | CASRDEGRADEQFF | TGTGCCAGCAGGGACGAAGGGAGGGCGGATGAGCAGTTCTTC
. | TRBJ2-1 | . | TRBV19 | CASSGNRGTGEFF | TGTGCCAGTAGTGGTAATAGGGGAACCGGTGAGTTCTTC
. | TRBJ2-1 | . | TRBV7-9 | CASSLAGLGDEQFF | TGTGCCAGCAGCTTAGCTGGGCTGGGGGATGAGCAGTTCTTC
TRBD1 | TRBJ1-2 | . | TRBV7-9 | CASSLVQGDSFGYTF | TGTGCCAGCAGCTTAGTACAGGGGGACTCGTTTGGCTACACCTTC
TRBD1 | TRBJ2-1 | . | TRBV4-3 | CASSQAGQGVIYEQFF | TGCGCCAGCAGCCAAGCGGGACAGGGGGTTATCTATGAGCAGTTCTTC
TRBD1 | TRBJ1-2 | once | TRBV27 | CASRGLYGYTF | TGTGCCAGTAGGGGGCTCTATGGCTACACCTTC
. | TRBJ2-7 | once | TRBV4-1 | CASSFRAQQIHEQYF | TGCGCCAGCAGCTTCAGAGCACAGCAAATCCACGAGCAGTACTTC
. | TRBJ2-1 | . | TRBV27 | CASSPQGPSYNEQFF | TGTGCCAGCAGTCCCCAGGGACCGAGTTACAATGAGCAGTTCTTC
TRBD1 | TRBJ1-2 | . | TRBV7-9 | CASSSPRDRENGYTF | TGTGCCAGCAGCTCCCCGAGAGACAGGGAGAATGGCTACACCTTC
TRBD2 | TRBJ2-2 | once | TRBV19 | CASSMTSRQIWTSGKWGGELFF | TGTGCCAGTAGTATGACCTCAAGACAAATATGGACTAGCGGGAAATGGGGCGGGGAGCTGTTTTTT
TRBD2 | TRBJ2-1 | . | TRBV27 | CASSLSIAGVRYNEQFF | TGTGCCAGCAGTTTATCGATAGCGGGAGTCCGCTACAATGAGCAGTTCTTC
. | TRBJ1-5 | . | TRBV4-1 | CASSQVSQGDQPQHF | TGTGCCAGCAGCCAAGTTTCACAGGGCGATCAGCCCCAGCATTTT
TRBD1 | TRBJ1-5 | . | TRBV6-5 | CASREGGENQPQHF | TGTGCCAGCAGAGAAGGGGGCGAGAATCAGCCCCAGCATTTT
TRBD1 | TRBJ1-2 | . | TRBV6-5 | CASSSQGVDYGYTF | TGTGCCAGCAGTTCCCAGGGGGTTGACTATGGCTACACCTTC
TRBD1 | TRBJ1-5 | few | TRBV7-9 | CASSPSGTVNQPQHF | TGTGCCAGCAGCCCTTCCGGGACAGTCAATCAGCCCCAGCATTTT
. | TRBJ1-4 | . | TRBV28 | CASTVRQGLWDEKLFF | TGTGCCAGCACCGTTAGGCAGGGGCTTTGGGATGAAAAACTGTTTTTT
. | TRBJ1-1 | . | TRBV9 | CASTRDILNTEAFF | TGTGCCAGCACCCGGGACATTCTTAACACTGAAGCTTTCTTT
. | TRBJ2-5 | . | TRBV9 | CASSVAVRETQYF | TGTGCCAGCAGCGTAGCGGTGCGCGAGACCCAGTACTTC
. | TRBJ2-7 | . | TRBV6-1 | CASSASGSYEQYF | TGTGCCAGCAGTGCCTCTGGATCCTACGAGCAGTACTTC
TRBD1 | TRBJ2-7 | . | TRBV19 | CASSIRTGGYEQYF | TGTGCCAGTAGTATTAGGACAGGGGGCTACGAGCAGTACTTC
. | TRBJ2-7 | . | TRBV19 | CASSWAVGAGYEQYF | TGTGCCAGTAGTTGGGCCGTGGGCGCCGGTTACGAGCAGTACTTC
. | TRBJ2-6 | . | TRBV11-2 | CASSLRAGSPAGANVLTF | TGTGCCAGCAGCTTAAGAGCCGGCAGCCCCGCTGGGGCCAACGTCCTGACTTTC
TRBD1 | TRBJ2-7 | . | TRBV27 | CASSGRDRAYEQYF | TGTGCCAGCAGTGGCCGGGACAGGGCCTACGAGCAGTACTTC
TRBD2 | TRBJ2-1 | . | TRBV19 | CASSIGTSLVNEQFF | TGTGCCAGTAGTATAGGGACTAGCTTGGTCAATGAGCAGTTCTTC
. | TRBJ1-1 | . | TRBV11-2 | CASSLGSAGSITEAFF | TGTGCCAGCAGCTTAGGATCGGCAGGGAGCATCACTGAAGCTTTCTTT
. | TRBJ1-2 | . | TRBV9 | CASSVGRVVDLYGYTF | TGTGCCAGCAGCGTAGGCAGGGTAGTAGACCTATATGGCTACACCTTC